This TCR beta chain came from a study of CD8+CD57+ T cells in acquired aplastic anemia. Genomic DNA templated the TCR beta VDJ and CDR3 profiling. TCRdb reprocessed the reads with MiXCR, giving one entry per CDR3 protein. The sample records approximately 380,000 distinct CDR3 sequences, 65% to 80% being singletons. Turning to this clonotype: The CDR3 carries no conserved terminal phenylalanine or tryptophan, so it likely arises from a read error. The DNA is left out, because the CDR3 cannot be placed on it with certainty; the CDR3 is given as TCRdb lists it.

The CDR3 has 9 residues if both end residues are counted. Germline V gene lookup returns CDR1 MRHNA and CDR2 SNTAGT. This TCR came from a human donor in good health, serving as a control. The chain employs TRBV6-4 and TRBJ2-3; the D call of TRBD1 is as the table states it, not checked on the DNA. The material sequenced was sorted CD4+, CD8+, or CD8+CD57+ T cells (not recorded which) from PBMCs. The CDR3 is CASSDSSGG.